One sample yielded the 21 T cell receptor beta chains listed below, sequenced in a study of Ad26.COV2.S vaccination and SARS-CoV-2 variants. The protocol was immunoSEQ multiplex PCR, while the TCRdb copy is restricted to in-frame clones and leaves out a portion. The sample holds roughly 300,000 clones; about 88% are singletons and the top ten take about 10%. Described treatment: 15 to 20 received Ad26.COV2.S at low or high dose, single or two shots; roughly five received placebo; per-sample allocation not given. Sampling was done on day 63 after the first vaccine or placebo injection. This specimen consisted of peripheral blood, obtained in a trial of Ad26.COV2.S vaccine versus placebo. The source is a person between 18 and 65 years old who received the Ad26.COV2.S COVID-19 vaccine or a placebo.

The chain has TRBV5-4 and TRBJ2-1, with TRBD2 identical over 13 bases. Germline loops: CDR1 SGHNT, CDR2 YYREEE (reference sequence). V lost 4 bases and J lost 6; bases outside the gene matches: 4. There are 15 residues in the CDR3. The CDR3 DNA follows: TGTGCCAGCAGCGCCGGGACTAGCGGGATCAATGAGCAGTTCTTC. Translation gives CASSAGTSGINEQFF. Looking up the rest from reference TRBV5-4 and TRBJ2-1 gives the full variable domain: ETGVTQSPTHLIKTRGQQVTLRCSSQSGHNTVSWYQQALGQGPQFIFQYYREEENGRGNFPPRFSGLQFPNYSSELNVNALELDDSALYLCASSAGTSGINEQFFGPGTRLTVL.

On this clone itself: Germline and junction disagree at one end, which may indicate a read error. The chain joins TRBV19 to TRBJ1-3; D is undetermined. CDR3 length: 13 residues. CDR1 and CDR2 from the germline V gene are LNHDA and SQIVND (reference sequence). In DNA form, the CDR3 reads TGTGTCAGTAAATGGCTATCTGGAAACACCATATATTTT. It yields the protein CVSKWLSGNTIYF.

The genes are TRBV7-2 and TRBJ1-6; 7 bases are shared with TRBD1. Germline assignment: CDR1 SGHTA and CDR2 FQGNSA. The ends lost 5 bases at V and 9 bases at J; junction bases unmatched: 7. The CDR3 covers 14 residues. CDR3 sequence reads: CASSDRDGSSPLHF. The DNA of the CDR3 is TGTGCCAGCAGCGACAGGGATGGGAGTTCACCCCTCCACTTT.

V gene TRBV28 combines with J gene TRBJ1-5; no firm D call. The ends were cut back, 5 bases at V and 4 bases at J, with 9 bases in the middle. The CDR3 runs to 13 residues. Germline V gene data show CDR1 as MDHEN and CDR2 as SYDVKM. Here the CDR3 DNA reads TGTGCCAGCAGTCCATACATAAATCAGCCCCAGCATTTT. Its translation is CASSPYINQPQHF.

This clone was counted a single time. This rearrangement joins TRBV5-1 to TRBJ2-7; 7 bases match TRBD2. V trimming: 0 bases; J trimming: 5 bases; junction bases outside the gene matches: 8. Germline CDR1 and CDR2: SGHRS and YFSETQ. This CDR3 spans 15 amino acids. The CDR3 loop is CASSLAGGTRHEQYF. The CDR3 DNA sequence: TGCGCCAGCAGCTTGGCCGGGGGGACTCGCCACGAGCAGTACTTC.

In nucleotides, the CDR3 is TGTGCCAGCAGCCAAGAACTACTTCAGGGTAACTATGGCTACACCTTC. Protein product: CASSQELLQGNYGYTF. The V call is TRBV4-2, the J call TRBJ1-2; possible D gene TRBD1, 5 bases. V lost 0 bases and J 1 base, leaving 12 bases between the germline ends. The CDR3 has 16 residues. The germline V gene encodes CDR1 LGHNA and CDR2 YNFKEQ.

V gene TRBV6-2 or TRBV6-3 combines with J gene TRBJ2-1; TRBD2 agrees at 7 bases. The junction had 17 bases not matched to a gene; V was cut back by 6 bases and J by 12 bases. This CDR3 has 15 residues. CDR1 is MNHEY, CDR2 SVGEGT, per germline. The CDR3 DNA is TGTGCCAGCAGCGTCCAGAGCGCGCTGGGGGGGACGCAGTTCTTC. This translates into CASSVQSALGGTQFF.

The chain has TRBV4-1 and TRBJ2-1; 10 bases line up with TRBD2. The CDR3 contains 16 residues. J lost 1 base, V lost 3 bases, and 3 bases had no gene match. The germline CDR1 and CDR2 sequences are MGHRA and YSYEKL. The CDR3, as DNA: TGCGCCAGCAGCCAGCTAGCGGGAGCGTCCTACAATGAGCAGTTCTTC. This sequence encodes CASSQLAGASYNEQFF.

The chain links TRBV27 to TRBJ2-5; a possible D gene is TRBD1 (5 bases). The V end was cut by 6 bases, the J end by 0 bases, with 17 bases between. The germline V gene encodes CDR1 MNHEY and CDR2 SMNVEV (reference sequence). CDR3 length equals 16 residues. CDR3 in amino acids: CASSRLGALNQETQYF. The CDR3 DNA sequence: TGTGCCAGCAGCCGTTTAGGGGCCCTAAACCAAGAGACCCAGTACTTC.

J is TRBJ2-2 and V is TRBV6-4, with D hard to call. The CDR3 consists of 14 residues. Per the germline V gene, CDR1 is MRHNA and CDR2 is SNTAGT. Trimming took off 5 bases at V and 0 bases at J, with 7 bases between the two ends. CDR3 bases: TGTGCCAGCAGTAGACACGCGAACACCGGGGAGCTGTTTTTT. It is translated as CASSRHANTGELFF.

This clone appeared once. The CDR3 coding sequence is TGTGCCAGCTCACCACCGGTGGGCGGCAATGAGCAGTTCTTC. It is translated as CASSPPVGGNEQFF. The chain links TRBV18 to TRBJ2-1; D is uncertain. The V end was cut by 0 bases, the J end by 6 bases, with 9 bases between. This CDR3 contains 14 residues. Germline values: CDR1 KGHSH, CDR2 LQKENI. Full variable domain (remainder filled in from reference TRBV18 and TRBJ2-1): NAGVMQNPRHLVRRRGQEARLRCSPMKGHSHVYWYRQLPEEGLKFMVYLQKENIIDESGMPKERFSAEFPKEGPSILRIQQVVRGDSAAYFCASSPPVGGNEQFFGPGTRLTVL.

The gene calls are TRBV28 and TRBJ1-2; D is unresolved. This CDR3 contains 12 residues. CDR1 is MDHEN, CDR2 SYDVKM, per germline. V was pared by 2 bases and J by 11 bases, with 12 bases between. As DNA, the CDR3 is TGTGCCAGCAGTTTAGAGTACGGAGAGTACACCTTC. This gives the protein CASSLEYGEYTF.

This clone occurred once. The genes are TRBV6-5 and TRBJ1-5; no firm D call. This CDR3 region has 15 residues. In germline, CDR1 is MNHEY, CDR2 SVGAGI. The V gene lost 6 bases and the J gene lost 1 base, with 13 bases spanning the gap. The CDR3: CASRPPGTSNQPQHF. The CDR3 nucleotides are TGTGCCAGCAGGCCGCCGGGTACCAGCAATCAGCCCCAGCATTTT.

This chain connects TRBV5-4 to TRBJ1-1; a possible D gene is TRBD1 (5 bases). The CDR3 runs to 14 residues. Germline CDR1 reads SGHNT; CDR2 reads YYREEE (reference sequence). The germline V and J ends were trimmed by 4 bases and 4 bases, with 14 bases remaining between them. The CDR3 DNA is TGTGCCAGCAGCATCAGGGATGAGGGCACTGAAGCTTTCTTT. Translating gives CASSIRDEGTEAFF.

The chain uses TRBV29-1 and TRBJ1-4, with 10 bases that match TRBD1. This CDR3 is 12 amino acids long. The V segment lost 7 bases and the J segment 8 bases; nucleotides outside the gene matches: 4. CDR1 and CDR2 (germline): SQVTM, ANQGSEA. The CDR3 protein is CSAATGGEKLFF. The CDR3 DNA reads TGCAGCGCAGCGACAGGGGGCGAAAAACTGTTTTTT.

The rearrangement links TRBV12-3 or TRBV12-4 to TRBJ1-6; D not certain. The CDR3 covers 13 residues. The V end was cut by 3 bases, the J end by 7 bases, with 7 bases between. CDR3 DNA sequence: TGTGCCAGCAGTTTTGGGGTCAATTCACCCCTCCACTTT. It codes for CASSFGVNSPLHF.

The chain employs TRBV21-1 and TRBJ2-7; the D call in the table, TRBD2, was not verified against the DNA. TRBV21-1 is a listed pseudogene. The CDR3 has 18 residues. The DNA for the CDR3 is TGTGCCAGCAGAATCGAAGGGACTAGCGGGAGACTTTCCTACGAGCAGTACTTC. Translating it yields CASRIEGTSGRLSYEQYF.

This chain connects TRBV2 to TRBJ2-1; 12 bases are a match to TRBD2. Germline values: CDR1 SNHLY, CDR2 FYNNEI. CDR3 length equals 16 residues. V dropped 3 bases and J dropped 8; count of bases not matched to a gene: 8. The DNA of the CDR3 is TGTGCCAGCAGTGACCCCACTAGCGGGGGGAGCTATGAGCAGTTCTTC. Protein: CASSDPTSGGSYEQFF.

The chain links TRBV5-1 to TRBJ2-1, with a weak D call TRBD2 (6 bases). The CDR3 length is 16 residues. The germline CDR1 and CDR2 sequences are SGHRS and YFSETQ. With 4 bases removed from V and 5 bases from J, the gap between germline ends came to 19 bases. In DNA, the CDR3 is TGCGCCAGCAGCCCCGAAAGGGACTGGCGGGACAATGAGCAGTTCTTC. Protein product: CASSPERDWRDNEQFF.

The chain combines TRBV7-8 with TRBJ2-6; D gene uncertain. V dropped 6 bases and J dropped 0 bases, with 12 bases sitting between them. This CDR3 is 16 amino acids long. The V gene's germline CDR1 is SGHVS and CDR2 FQNEAQ. CDR3 sequence reads: CASSRGRTSGANVLTF. In nucleotides, the CDR3 is TGTGCCAGCAGTCGTGGACGGACCTCTGGGGCCAACGTCCTGACTTTC.

This clone was counted between two and nine times. The chain employs TRBV20-1 and TRBJ1-5, with D hard to call. The V gene lost 3 bases and the J gene lost 5 bases, with 5 bases spanning the gap. CDR3 size: 11 residues. Germline CDR1 and CDR2: DFQATT and SNEGSKA (reference sequence). DNA for the CDR3: TGCAGTGCTAGGGGGTATCAGCCCCAGCATTTT. Amino acid sequence: CSARGYQPQHF.